The T cell receptor (beta chain) described here comes from a study of CD8+CD57+ T cells in acquired aplastic anemia. Both TCR beta VDJ combination and CDR3 sequence profiling were carried out. Genomic DNA was the template for this profiling. TCRdb itself ran the reads through MiXCR, one entry per CDR3 protein. The sample contains 270,000 or so distinct CDR3 sequences, 82% of which appear only once. Trimming took off 6 bases at V and 2 bases at J, with 17 bases between the two ends. Germline lookup yields CDR1 SGHDT and CDR2 YYEEEE. The CDR3 spans 15 residues. All patients picked for sequencing had shown, by flow cytometry, an expansion of CD8+CD57+ cells. Patients were untreated when blood was sampled.

The TCR sequence derives from a human donor with aplastic anemia. The chain couples TRBV5-6 to TRBJ1-2; D remains unclear. The sequencing sample was made of sorted CD4+, CD8+, or CD8+CD57+ T cells (not recorded which) from PBMCs. The CDR3 loop is CASTPGGRSNYGYTF. Here the CDR3 DNA reads TGTGCCAGCACCCCGGGTGGGAGGTCAAACTATGGCTACACCTTC.